The following is a TCR beta chain sequence with its context. This specimen belongs to a study of cytomegalovirus exposure and HLA in healthy donors. With 60 Vbeta and 13 Jbeta primers, the PCR was carried out. Sequencing used immunoSEQ multiplex PCR; TCRdb keeps in-frame clones, though not all of them. The table shows around 130,000 clones, with about 79% occurring only once. The receptor was derived from a man aged 45-65 years in good health and CMV-seronegative. Material: PBMCs.

The CDR3 spells CASSLGTSYADTQYF. CDR3 bases: TGCGCCAGCAGCTTGGGGACTAGCTACGCCGATACGCAGTATTTT. The gene calls are TRBV5-1 and TRBJ2-3; 8 nucleotides line up with TRBD2. Germline CDR1 and CDR2: SGHRS and YFSETQ. The CDR3 length is 15 residues. J gave up 6 bases and V 0 bases, and 6 bases lay outside the gene matches. The complete variable domain, with remaining parts taken from reference TRBV5-1 and TRBJ2-3, reads KAGVTQTPRYLIKTRGQQVTLSCSPISGHRSVSWYQQTPGQGLQFLFEYFSETQRNKGNFPGRFSGRQFSNSRSEMNVSTLELGDSALYLCASSLGTSYADTQYFGPGTRLTVL.